These 26 T cell receptor beta chains came from one sample sequenced in a study of T cell responses to AZD1222 COVID-19 vaccine. The data were produced by immunoSEQ multiplex PCR, yet TCRdb's version contains in-frame clones alone and is incomplete. In the table there are some 100,000 clones, roughly nine tenths of which are singletons. The sequencing used peripheral blood, collected on day 0 of AZD1222 vaccination. These TCRs come from an adult in good health.

This clone was observed a single time. The chain recombines TRBV9 with TRBJ1-2; no reliable D call. CDR1 is SGDLS, CDR2 YYNGEE, per germline. This CDR3 comprises 15 residues. Trimming cost V 2 bases and J 0 bases, with 11 bases left between them. Written as DNA, the CDR3 is TGTGCCAGCAGCGTCGACGGTAGGGCTAACTATGGCTACACCTTC. As protein: CASSVDGRANYGYTF.

The V call is TRBV7-8, the J call TRBJ1-3; 7 positions agree with TRBD1. Losses at the gene ends were 4 bases for V and 1 base for J; bases not matched to a gene: 7. Germline V lookup: CDR1 SGHVS, CDR2 FQNEAQ. There are 16 residues in the CDR3. CDR3 residues: CASSYRDSLSGNTIYF. The CDR3, as DNA: TGTGCCAGCAGCTACCGGGACAGCCTTTCTGGAAACACCATATATTTT.

The V call is TRBV19, the J call TRBJ1-3; D unresolved. The germline gives CDR1 LNHDA, CDR2 SQIVND (reference sequence). This CDR3 comprises 16 residues. V lost 3 bases and J lost 0, with 12 bases in between. In DNA, the CDR3 is TGTGCCAGTAGTATCGGTAGCTTAACCTCTGGAAACACCATATATTTT. Translation: CASSIGSLTSGNTIYF.

Points on this clone: A single base is all that separates this from a far larger clone, so a read error is likely. This CDR3 is also generated by other DNA sequences in the sample. The chain combines TRBV7-2 with TRBJ1-1; D possibly corresponds to TRBD1 (5 bases). The CDR3 contains 14 residues. The V end was cut by 1 base, the J end by 0 bases, with 6 bases between. Germline CDR1 is SGHTA and CDR2 is FQGNSA. The CDR3 protein is CASSLGQLNTEAFF. The DNA of the CDR3 is TGTGCCAGCAGCTTAGGACAGTTGAACACTGAAGCTTTCTTT.

This clone occurred many times. This rearrangement joins TRBV4-2 to TRBJ1-1, with 10 positions matching TRBD1. The CDR3 extends over 14 amino acids. Germline values: CDR1 LGHNA, CDR2 YNFKEQ. J was trimmed by 4 bases and V by 4 bases; bases with no gene match: 3. The CDR3 nucleotides read TGTGCCAGCAGCCCGTGGACAGGGGGCACTGAAGCTTTCTTT. It translates to CASSPWTGGTEAFF.

V gene TRBV6-2 or TRBV6-3 combines with J gene TRBJ1-3; TRBD1 is a possible D gene (5 bases). V gave up 6 bases and J gave up 4 bases, with 16 bases separating them. This CDR3 has 15 amino acids. Looked up from germline, CDR1 is MNHEY and CDR2 is SVGEGT. Here the CDR3 reads CASSLRRDVGNTIYF. CDR3 DNA: TGTGCCAGCAGCCTACGTAGGGACGTCGGAAACACCATATATTTT.

This chain links TRBV10-2 with TRBJ1-2; D gene uncertain. Trimming removed 0 bases at V and 4 bases at J, with 12 bases between. This CDR3 is 15 amino acids long. Germline V lookup: CDR1 WSHSY, CDR2 SAAADI. The CDR3 DNA reads as TGCGCCAGCAGTGAGTCTGGGATGTGGGGCTATGGCTACACCTTC. Translating it yields CASSESGMWGYGYTF.

This clone was recorded only once. This chain uses TRBV6-2 or TRBV6-3 with TRBJ1-4; D unresolved. Trimming shortened V by 4 bases and J by 7 bases, and 16 bases separated the two germline ends. Germline-derived CDR1 and CDR2 are MNHEY and SVGEGT. The CDR3 spans 15 residues. CDR3 amino acids: CASSSPTRSGEKLFF. CDR3 in DNA: TGTGCCAGCAGTTCCCCGACCCGTTCCGGTGAAAAACTGTTTTTT.

This rearrangement joins TRBV12-3 or TRBV12-4 to TRBJ2-7; weak D call: TRBD2 (5 bases). V shed 4 bases and J shed 3 bases, with 7 bases lying between them. This CDR3 has 12 residues. The CDR3 DNA reads as TGTGCCAGCAGTTCGGCGGGCTACGAGCAGTACTTC. This encodes CASSSAGYEQYF.

CDR3 DNA sequence: TGTGCCAGCAGCCAGGCTAATAACTATGGCTACACCTTC. Residues: CASSQANNYGYTF. The chain couples TRBV14 to TRBJ1-2; D gene unclear. The CDR3 loop spans 13 amino acids. The germline gives CDR1 SGHDN, CDR2 FVKESK. Between the trimmed V and J ends, which lost 3 bases and 1 base, there was a span of 6 bases.

The chain recombines TRBV5-5 with TRBJ1-5; D unresolved. Germline CDR1 is SGHKS and CDR2 is YYEKEE (reference sequence). The CDR3 loop spans 15 amino acids. The germline V and J ends were trimmed by 4 bases and 2 bases, with 13 bases remaining between them. The CDR3 loop reads CASSPEGLGNQPQHF. The CDR3 coding sequence is TGTGCCAGCAGCCCGGAGGGCCTTGGCAATCAGCCCCAGCATTTT. The entire variable domain, with the rest obtained from reference TRBV5-5 and TRBJ1-5, is as follows: DAGVTQSPTHLIKTRGQQVTLRCSPISGHKSVSWYQQVLGQGPQFIFQYYEKEERGRGNFPDRFSARQFPNYSSELNVNALLLGDSALYLCASSPEGLGNQPQHFGDGTRLSIL.

The rearrangement uses TRBV18 and TRBJ2-5; no clear D. The CDR3 sequence is 12 residues long. Looked up from germline, CDR1 is KGHSH and CDR2 is LQKENI. With 6 bases removed from V and 4 bases from J, the gap between germline ends came to 9 bases. The CDR3 nucleotides read TGTGCCAGCTCGCTCGCTGGAGAGACCCAGTACTTC. The encoded protein is CASSLAGETQYF.

This sequence joins TRBV24-1 and TRBJ2-1; 10 bases line up with TRBD2. Trimming cost V 3 bases and J 6 bases; bases outside gene matches: 7. CDR3 length equals 16 residues. Per the germline V gene, CDR1 is KGHDR and CDR2 is SFDVKD. The CDR3 nucleotides are TGTGCCACCAGTGATAGCGGGAGGGCCTCAAGCAATGAGCAGTTCTTC. This gives the protein CATSDSGRASSNEQFF.

DNA of the CDR3: TGTGCCAGCAGCCCCCGGGGAGGGGCAGGGGAGCTGTTTTTT. Protein: CASSPRGGAGELFF. This chain links TRBV7-2 with TRBJ2-2, with 7 bases that match TRBD2. This CDR3 is built from 14 residues. Trimming at V came to 5 bases and at J to 8 bases, leaving 8 bases not matched to a gene. Per the germline V gene, CDR1 is SGHTA and CDR2 is FQGNSA.

The chain combines TRBV3-1 (or the pseudogene TRBV3-2) with TRBJ1-4, with unresolved D. Trimming took off 1 base at V and 7 bases at J, with 7 bases between the two ends. This CDR3 spans 13 amino acids. Germline CDR1 reads LGHDT; CDR2 reads YNNKEL (reference sequence). The CDR3: CASSQVEGEKLFF. In DNA form, the CDR3 reads TGTGCCAGCAGCCAAGTGGAAGGTGAAAAACTGTTTTTT.

CDR3 residues: CASSLLPNTEAFF. CDR3 nucleotide sequence: TGTGCCAGTAGTCTGCTCCCGAACACTGAAGCTTTCTTT. The chain joins TRBV19 to TRBJ1-1; no clear D gene. Germline CDR1 is LNHDA and CDR2 is SQIVND (reference sequence). This CDR3 contains 13 residues. Trimming removed 5 bases at V and 1 base at J, with 8 bases between.

This clone was observed a handful of times. The gene calls are TRBV19 and TRBJ1-2; tentative D call: TRBD1 (6 bases). The CDR3 runs to 15 residues. Germline-derived CDR1 and CDR2 are LNHDA and SQIVND (reference sequence). V lost 7 bases to trimming and J lost 2 bases, with 17 bases between them. CDR3 bases: TGTGCCAGTATCCCCTCGGGGGCAGTAAACTATGGCTACACCTTC. Its protein is CASIPSGAVNYGYTF.

The CDR3 DNA is TGCGCCAGCAGCTTGGCTGGGACTAGCTCAGGTGAGCAGTTCTTC. Translating gives CASSLAGTSSGEQFF. The chain joins TRBV5-1 to TRBJ2-1; 9 bases are a match to TRBD2. Trimming cost V 0 bases and J 9 bases; bases outside gene matches: 7. Germline-derived CDR1 and CDR2 are SGHRS and YFSETQ. The CDR3 is 15 residues long.

This chain connects TRBV18 to TRBJ1-1; 7 positions agree with TRBD1. The V segment lost 4 bases and the J segment 5 bases; nucleotides outside the gene matches: 10. This CDR3 has 15 amino acids. CDR1 and CDR2 (germline): KGHSH, LQKENI. The DNA of the CDR3 is TGTGCCAGCTCACTACAGACAGGGCGAGGAACTGAAGCTTTCTTT. Amino acid sequence: CASSLQTGRGTEAFF.

CDR3 protein: CASSERVTSGRGDTQYF. The DNA for the CDR3 is TGTGCCAGCAGTGAAAGGGTGACTAGCGGGAGAGGGGATACGCAGTATTTT. The chain employs TRBV6-1 and TRBJ2-3; TRBD2 agrees at 12 bases. After removal of 2 bases from V and 6 bases from J, the junction contained 9 bases not matched to a gene. CDR3 length: 17 amino acids. The V gene's germline CDR1 is MNHNS and CDR2 SASEGT.

V gene TRBV29-1 combines with J gene TRBJ1-4; D uncertain. V lost 7 bases, J lost 4 bases, and 7 bases lay in between. This CDR3 contains 11 residues. Germline assignment: CDR1 SQVTM and CDR2 ANQGSEA. The CDR3 DNA is TGCAGCGCAGGATTTAATGAAAAACTGTTTTTT. Protein sequence: CSAGFNEKLFF.

The chain is built from TRBV4-1 and TRBJ2-3; 14 positions agree with TRBD2. The CDR3 has 17 residues. V dropped 5 bases and J dropped 4; count of bases not matched to a gene: 8. Germline CDR1 and CDR2: MGHRA and YSYEKL. CDR3 in amino acids: CASSKAGTSGSPDTQYF. CDR3 in DNA: TGCGCCAGCAGCAAAGCCGGGACTAGCGGGAGCCCAGATACGCAGTATTTT.

The J gene is TRBJ1-4, the V gene TRBV5-8; D might be TRBD1 (5 bases). Germline V gives CDR1 SGHTS, CDR2 YDEGEE. The CDR3 is made up of 15 amino acids. Trimming removed 1 base at V and 4 bases at J, with 11 bases between. The CDR3 nucleotides are TGTGCCAGCAGCTTGCCGACAGTTCTTAATGAAAAACTGTTTTTT. Translating it yields CASSLPTVLNEKLFF.

The chain employs TRBV7-2 and TRBJ2-1, with 9 bases that match TRBD2. The CDR3 consists of 14 residues. From germline, CDR1 is SGHTA and CDR2 FQGNSA. Trimming cost V 5 bases and J 7 bases; bases outside gene matches: 6. Here the CDR3 reads CASSPRGGANEQFF. The CDR3 coding sequence is TGTGCCAGCAGCCCCCGCGGGGGGGCTAATGAGCAGTTCTTC.

The chain uses TRBV30 and TRBJ2-5, with unresolved D. The germline CDR1 and CDR2 sequences are GTSNPN and SVGIG (reference sequence). The CDR3 loop spans 12 amino acids. Between the trimmed V and J ends, which lost 5 bases and 0 bases, there was a span of 7 bases. This chain's CDR3 is CAWSPDQETQYF. DNA for the CDR3: TGTGCCTGGTCTCCCGACCAAGAGACCCAGTACTTC.

The rearrangement uses TRBV30 and TRBJ1-2, with D perhaps matching TRBD1 (6 bases). Germline loops: CDR1 GTSNPN, CDR2 SVGIG (reference sequence). Trimming cost V 4 bases and J 8 bases, with 14 bases left between them. The CDR3 runs 12 residues. CDR3 loop: CAWTPQGYGYTF. In DNA, the CDR3 is TGTGCCTGGACCCCACAGGGATACGGCTACACCTTC. Full variable domain (outside the CDR3, taken from reference TRBV30 and TRBJ1-2): SQTIHQWPATLVQPVGSPLSLECTVEGTSNPNLYWYRQAAGRGLQLLFYSVGIGQISSEVPQNLSASRPQDRQFILSSKKLLLSDSGFYLCAWTPQGYGYTFGSGTRLTVV.